The subject of this entry is one T cell receptor (beta chain). The entry originates in a study of blood T cell repertoires in COVID-19. Across the study: The samples span acute and convalescent COVID-19 from the United States, Italy and Spain. The analysed material was cDNA or gDNA that came from T cells, B-cell-depleted T cells, or PBMCs.

As processed by the authors: Amplifying reference gene primers gave estimates of nucleated cell counts. The data were produced by immunoSEQ multiplex PCR, yet TCRdb's version contains in-frame clones alone and is incomplete. V and J calls and clone size are those listed in that table; D and trimming were worked out from the DNA. The table has over 70,000 clones, 80% seen once. Looked up from germline, CDR1 is MNHNS and CDR2 is SASEGT. The CDR3 length is 14 residues. Unmatched junction bases numbered 5, after V lost 2 bases and J lost 6 bases. This clonotype was sampled from a woman between 65 and 79 years old with acute or convalescent COVID-19. The chain has TRBV6-1 and TRBJ2-7, with 9 bases matching TRBD2. Sequencing was carried out using peripheral blood. The CDR3 coding sequence is TGTGCCAGCAGTGAACAAGCGGGGGGCGTCGAGCAGTACTTC. It translates to CASSEQAGGVEQYF.